This T cell receptor (beta chain) was sequenced in a study of technical replicates of blood from a few donors. Sequencing was performed with immunoSEQ multiplex PCR; in TCRdb, only in-frame clones are kept and a portion is missing. The table lists around 74,000 clones, about 86% of them singletons, with approximately 5% in the top ten. Germline CDR1 and CDR2: SGHTA and FQGNSA. The V segment lost 5 bases and the J segment 7 bases; nucleotides outside the gene matches: 9. There are 17 residues in the CDR3. This TCR derives from a human donor in good health. Some clones in this sample may be carry-over from other donors' samples. The gene calls are TRBV7-2 and TRBJ2-3; 16 bases are a match to TRBD2. Sequenced material: PBMCs. CDR3 region: CASSIPGLAGGPYTQYF. CDR3 sequence (DNA): TGTGCCAGCAGCATACCGGGACTAGCGGGGGGGCCTTATACGCAGTATTTT.